The 24 T cell receptor beta chains below all came from one sample that was sequenced in a study of blood T cell repertoires in COVID-19. Assay used: immunoSEQ multiplex PCR; TCRdb lists only in-frame clones, some missing. The data show 110,000 or so clones, with 70% to 90% seen just once and around 3.5% held by the top ten. Sequencing was performed on peripheral blood. The receptors derive from a man aged 40-50 years with acute or convalescent COVID-19.

The V gene is TRBV6-1, the J gene TRBJ2-1, with TRBD2 matching over 12 bases. V was pared by 4 bases and J by 6 bases, with 7 bases of the junction left unmatched. CDR1 is MNHNS, CDR2 SASEGT, per germline. This CDR3 has 16 amino acids. For the CDR3, the DNA is TGTGCCAGCAGTGTGATACTAGCGGGGGGAAGCAATGAGCAGTTCTTC. Its translation: CASSVILAGGSNEQFF.

The chain combines TRBV20-1 with TRBJ2-2; D ambiguous. Germline V gene data show CDR1 as DFQATT and CDR2 as SNEGSKA (reference sequence). This CDR3 region has 17 residues. The V end lost 3 bases, the J end lost 4 bases, and 21 bases lay between the germline ends. Written as DNA, the CDR3 is TGCAGTGCTAGTAAAACTGTGGGCTACACTTTCACCGGGGAGCTGTTTTTT. Amino acids: CSASKTVGYTFTGELFF.

The rearrangement uses TRBV5-1 and TRBJ1-1, with TRBD1 as a possible D gene (5 bases). V lost 4 bases and J lost 0, with 19 bases in between. CDR3 size: 17 residues. Germline values: CDR1 SGHRS, CDR2 YFSETQ. CDR3 bases: TGCGCCAGCAGCCAAACTACAGGACCTACCATGAACACTGAAGCTTTCTTT. Its translation: CASSQTTGPTMNTEAFF.

This chain's CDR3 is CASSLFRDTLTF. Here the CDR3 DNA reads TGTGCCAGCAGCCTATTCCGGGACACGCTCACCTTC. The V and J genes are TRBV27 and TRBJ1-2; a possible D gene is TRBD1 (6 bases). V was clipped by 6 bases and J by 13 bases, with 18 bases between them. This CDR3 has 12 residues. Germline CDR1 reads MNHEY; CDR2 reads SMNVEV (reference sequence).

By its share, this clone is medium-sized. V gene TRBV2 combines with J gene TRBJ2-7, with unresolved D. Germline V gene sequence: CDR1 SNHLY, CDR2 FYNNEI. The CDR3 loop spans 17 amino acids. V was pared by 3 bases and J by 1 base, with 19 bases between. CDR3 sequence: CASSDVPSNPGSYEQYF. For the CDR3, the DNA is TGTGCCAGCAGTGACGTTCCATCTAACCCAGGTTCCTACGAGCAGTACTTC. The complete variable domain, with remaining parts taken from reference TRBV2 and TRBJ2-7, reads EPEVTQTPSHQVTQMGQEVILRCVPISNHLYFYWYRQILGQKVEFLVSFYNNEISEKSEIFDDQFSVERPDGSNFTLKIRSTKLEDSAMYFCASSDVPSNPGSYEQYFGPGTRLTVT.

Written as DNA, the CDR3 is TGCGCCAGCAGCTTGGTTACAGGGAAGGACGAGCAGTACTTC. Its protein is CASSLVTGKDEQYF. The chain is built from TRBV5-1 and TRBJ2-7; D is possibly TRBD1 (6 bases). Germline loops: CDR1 SGHRS, CDR2 YFSETQ. This CDR3 is built from 14 residues. Trimming removed 0 bases at V and 5 bases at J, with 12 bases between.

The chain is built from TRBV4-2 and TRBJ2-2, with D possibly TRBD2 on 5 matching bases. Germline CDR1 is LGHNA and CDR2 is YNFKEQ. Trimming stripped 1 base from V and 1 base from J, with 7 bases between. The CDR3 runs to 15 residues. CDR3 in amino acids: CASSQASGNTGELFF. The CDR3, as DNA: TGTGCCAGCAGCCAAGCAAGCGGGAACACCGGGGAGCTGTTTTTT.

The rearrangement links TRBV6-5 to TRBJ2-1; 10 bases align to TRBD2. With 0 bases clipped from V and 5 bases from J, the junction kept 4 bases outside the gene matches. The CDR3 runs 16 residues. In germline, CDR1 is MNHEY, CDR2 SVGAGI. Here the CDR3 reads CASSYSLAGGNNEQFF. The DNA of the CDR3 is TGTGCCAGCAGTTACTCGTTAGCGGGGGGAAACAATGAGCAGTTCTTC.

This sequence joins TRBV3-1 (or the pseudogene TRBV3-2) and TRBJ2-1; TRBD1 aligns across 8 bases. The CDR3 contains 16 residues. V gave up 3 bases and J gave up 6 bases; unmatched junction bases: 10. CDR1 is LGHDT and CDR2 is YNNKEL in the germline V gene (reference sequence). The CDR3 nucleotides are TGTGCCAGCAGCCACGGTCCCGGACAGGGTTTCAATGAGCAGTTCTTC. It translates to CASSHGPGQGFNEQFF.

The chain combines TRBV5-4 with TRBJ1-3; 12 bases are shared with TRBD1. Germline V gives CDR1 SGHNT, CDR2 YYREEE (reference sequence). Trimming at V came to 8 bases and at J to 2 bases, leaving 8 bases not matched to a gene. The CDR3 spans 16 residues. CDR3 nucleotides: TGTGCCAGTTCTCCGGGACAGGGGGCCCCTGGAAACACCATATATTTT. This codes for CASSPGQGAPGNTIYF. The full variable domain, with the rest looked up from reference TRBV5-4 and TRBJ1-3, is ETGVTQSPTHLIKTRGQQVTLRCSSQSGHNTVSWYQQALGQGPQFIFQYYREEENGRGNFPPRFSGLQFPNYSSELNVNALELDDSALYLCASSPGQGAPGNTIYFGEGSWLTVV.

The CDR3 DNA reads TGTGCCACCAGCGGCGAACAGGGGGCCAAAAACATTCAGTACTTC. Amino acids: CATSGEQGAKNIQYF. The chain couples TRBV15 to TRBJ2-4; 7 bases match TRBD1. The V gene's germline CDR1 is LNHNV and CDR2 YYDKDF (reference sequence). The CDR3 totals 15 residues. J was trimmed by 1 base and V by 5 bases; bases with no gene match: 5.

The chain employs TRBV9 and TRBJ2-7; weak D call: TRBD2 (6 bases). The length of the CDR3 is 18 residues. Trimming cost V 4 bases and J 5 bases, with 28 bases left between them. CDR1 and CDR2 from the germline V gene are SGDLS and YYNGEE. CDR3 DNA: TGTGCCAGCAGCCGGGGCCCTGCGGCGGGGCCTCCCCCGAACGAGCAGTACTTC. The encoded protein is CASSRGPAAGPPPNEQYF.

Only one count was recorded for this clone. The V call is TRBV19, the J call TRBJ2-7; D is perhaps TRBD2 (5 bases). V gave up 9 bases and J gave up 2 bases, with 17 bases separating them. The CDR3 has 14 amino acids. Looked up from germline, CDR1 is LNHDA and CDR2 is SQIVND (reference sequence). CDR3 coding DNA: TGTGCCAGCGGGGTCGGAAGTGCCACCTACGAGCAGTACTTC. Encoded protein: CASGVGSATYEQYF.

The V and J genes are TRBV7-3 and TRBJ2-3, with 12 bases that match TRBD2. The V gene's germline CDR1 is SGHTA and CDR2 FQGTGA. The CDR3 is 17 residues long. J lost 4 bases, V lost 6 bases, and 11 bases had no gene match. CDR3 loop: CASSLSPASGGADTQYF. The CDR3 region has the DNA TGTGCCAGCAGTCTGAGTCCGGCTAGCGGGGGGGCAGATACGCAGTATTTT.

This chain uses TRBV5-1 with TRBJ2-5, with D uncertain. The germline CDR1 and CDR2 sequences are SGHRS and YFSETQ. The CDR3 contains 14 residues. The V end lost 1 base, the J end lost 1 base, and 8 bases lay between the germline ends. CDR3 amino acids: CASSLMHGQETQYF. The CDR3 region has the DNA TGCGCCAGCAGCTTGATGCACGGCCAAGAGACCCAGTACTTC.

J is TRBJ2-1 and V is TRBV11-2; perhaps TRBD1 as D (5 bases). The length of the CDR3 is 15 residues. CDR1 is SGHAT and CDR2 is FQNNGV in the germline V gene. The germline V and J ends were trimmed by 5 bases and 1 base, with 12 bases remaining between them. The CDR3 loop is CASSPTRDSYNEQFF. In DNA form, the CDR3 reads TGTGCCAGCAGCCCGACCAGGGATTCCTACAATGAGCAGTTCTTC. Combining the CDR3 with reference TRBV11-2 and TRBJ2-1 gives the whole variable domain EAGVAQSPRYKIIEKRQSVAFWCNPISGHATLYWYQQILGQGPKLLIQFQNNGVVDDSQLPKDRFSAERLKGVDSTLKIQPAKLEDSAVYLCASSPTRDSYNEQFFGPGTRLTVL.

CDR3 nucleotide sequence: TGTGCCAGCAGCCGCAGCTTGCGGGGGGAGACGCAGTATTTT. Amino acids: CASSRSLRGETQYF. V is TRBV4-2 and J is TRBJ2-3; 8 bases map to TRBD2. Germline V CDR1 and CDR2: LGHNA, YNFKEQ. This CDR3 is 14 amino acids long. V shed 4 bases and J 9 bases; nucleotides not matched to a gene: 9.

The genes are TRBV24-1 and TRBJ2-1, with 7 bases lining up with TRBD2. Germline V gene lookup returns CDR1 KGHDR and CDR2 SFDVKD. CDR3 length equals 14 residues. The V and J ends lost 3 bases and 9 bases, in that order; junction bases with no gene match: 7. The chain's CDR3 is CATSDLSLAAEQFF. The CDR3 nucleotides read TGTGCCACCAGTGATCTATCCCTAGCGGCTGAGCAGTTCTTC.

This clone was recorded only once. The chain couples TRBV28 to TRBJ2-7, with D possibly TRBD1 on 6 matching bases. The CDR3 has 13 residues. With 4 bases removed from V and 6 bases from J, the gap between germline ends came to 13 bases. Germline V gene data show CDR1 as MDHEN and CDR2 as SYDVKM. CDR3 region: CASSWSTGSEQYF. The CDR3 bases are TGTGCCAGCAGTTGGAGCACAGGGAGCGAGCAGTACTTC.

This chain connects TRBV4-1 to TRBJ1-5, with a weak D call TRBD1 (5 bases). The V end lost 0 bases, the J end lost 3 bases, and 12 bases lay between the germline ends. This CDR3 is built from 16 residues. Per germline, CDR1 MGHRA and CDR2 YSYEKL. Written as DNA, the CDR3 is TGCGCCAGCAGCCAAGAAGGTCAGGGAAACAATCAGCCCCAGCATTTT. Its translation: CASSQEGQGNNQPQHF.

This chain links TRBV4-3 with TRBJ2-3; 11 bases agree with TRBD2. Germline CDR1 and CDR2: LGHNA and YSLEER. The CDR3 consists of 17 residues. V shed 2 bases and J 4 bases; nucleotides not matched to a gene: 8. Here the CDR3 reads CASSQIAGGLIADTQYF. The CDR3 bases are TGCGCCAGCAGCCAAATAGCGGGGGGGCTTATCGCAGATACGCAGTATTTT.

As DNA, the CDR3 is TGTGCCAGCAGCCCCGGGACAGGGGCCTACGAGCAGTACTTC. It translates to CASSPGTGAYEQYF. V is TRBV3-1 (or the pseudogene TRBV3-2) and J is TRBJ2-7; 10 positions agree with TRBD1. The trim removed 4 bases at V and 2 bases at J, leaving 2 bases unmatched. CDR1 is LGHDT, CDR2 YNNKEL, per germline (reference sequence). This CDR3 is built from 14 residues.

The chain is built from TRBV27 and TRBJ1-1; the D gene is possibly TRBD1 (5 bases). The germline V and J ends were trimmed by 5 bases and 3 bases, with 16 bases remaining between them. The CDR3 has 15 residues. CDR1 is MNHEY, CDR2 SMNVEV, per germline (reference sequence). CDR3 nucleotides: TGTGCCAGCAGTCTTACTCCGGAGGGGCACACTGAAGCTTTCTTT. It specifies CASSLTPEGHTEAFF.

V gene TRBV5-1 combines with J gene TRBJ2-1; D remains ambiguous. V was clipped by 0 bases and J by 5 bases, with 6 bases between them. The CDR3 has 13 residues. CDR1 and CDR2 (germline): SGHRS, YFSETQ. CDR3 coding DNA: TGCGCCAGCAGCTTGGACTTAAACAATGAGCAGTTCTTC. Residues: CASSLDLNNEQFF.